This T cell receptor beta chain emerged from a study of long-term antiretroviral therapy in people with HIV. The trim removed 6 bases at V and 2 bases at J, leaving 4 bases unmatched. The germline CDR1 and CDR2 sequences are MDHEN and SYDVKM. The CDR3 covers 14 residues. They ran version v3.0 of the immunoSEQ assay at survey level. Generated by immunoSEQ multiplex PCR, the TCRdb table keeps only in-frame clones and is missing some. The table shows over 30,000 clones, with over 60% occurring only once. The sequencing here drew on unsorted PBMCs, taken 2 years after starting antiretroviral therapy. The TCR sequence derives from a woman aged 45-60 years with HIV. The V and J genes are TRBV28 and TRBJ1-5; 7 nucleotides agree with TRBD1. The CDR3 reads CASSSTGGNQPQHF. CDR3 DNA sequence: TGTGCCAGCAGCTCCACAGGGGGCAATCAGCCCCAGCATTTT.